The next 22 T cell receptor beta chains were all read from a single sample in a study of CD8 T cells in Susac syndrome. The authors reverse transcribed about 0.5 to 1 ug RNA with random hexamers. Each CDR3 protein is one row after TCRdb ran MiXCR on the immunoSEQ multiplex PCR reads. This repertoire shows about 240,000 distinct CDR3 sequences, about 96% found once; its top ten account for 0.1%. The sample was CD4+ T cells from PBMCs. These receptors all come from a human donor with Susac syndrome.

CDR3 nucleotides: TGTGCCAGCAGTGACATGGCGGGCTCCTACAATGAGCAGTTCTTC. Translated: CASSDMAGSYNEQFF. This rearrangement joins TRBV6-4 to TRBJ2-1, with D tentatively TRBD2 (5 bases). Germline V gives CDR1 MRHNA, CDR2 SNTAGT. The length of the CDR3 is 15 residues. The germline V and J ends were trimmed by 2 bases and 0 bases, with 8 bases remaining between them.

The chain uses TRBV24-1 and TRBJ2-5; D may be TRBD2 (7 bases). The CDR3 length is 16 residues. Germline-derived CDR1 and CDR2 are KGHDR and SFDVKD. V lost 4 bases to trimming and J lost 6 bases, with 20 bases between them. The CDR3: CATSDPGGGAHQTQYF. The CDR3, as DNA: TGTGCCACCAGTGACCCTGGGGGGGGCGCCCATCAGACCCAGTACTTC.

The V call is TRBV11-3, the J call TRBJ2-7; D perhaps matches TRBD1 (5 bases). Germline CDR1 SGHNT, CDR2 YENEEA. This CDR3 spans 15 amino acids. Trimming stripped 5 bases from V and 0 bases from J, with 14 bases between. The CDR3 DNA is TGTGCCAGCAGCCCCCGACAGCAGAGCTCCTACGAGCAGTACTTC. Protein: CASSPRQQSSYEQYF.

The genes are TRBV6-4 and TRBJ2-2, with a weak D call TRBD2 (6 bases). CDR1 MRHNA and CDR2 SNTAGT come from the germline V gene. CDR3 length: 15 amino acids. Trimming removed 1 base at V and 6 bases at J, with 12 bases between. The CDR3 protein is CASSDFGGQAGELFF. The CDR3 DNA follows: TGTGCCAGCAGTGACTTCGGGGGTCAGGCCGGGGAGCTGTTTTTT.

This clonotype has just one count. An end of the junction does not agree with germline; a read error may underlie this. This chain links TRBV7-7 with TRBJ1-1; unclear D gene. The CDR3 has 13 amino acids. Germline V lookup: CDR1 SSHAT, CDR2 FNYEAQ (reference sequence). The CDR3 sequence is CASSLFSNTEAFF. CDR3 nucleotide sequence: TGTGCTAGCAGCTTATTTTCGAACACTGAAGCTTTCTTT.

This sequence joins TRBV20-1 and TRBJ2-7, with TRBD2 as a possible D gene (6 bases). Per germline, CDR1 DFQATT and CDR2 SNEGSKA (reference sequence). V was shortened by 4 bases and J by 0 bases, with 16 bases between the two germline ends. The length of the CDR3 is 15 residues. This chain's CDR3 is CSANRPRTTSYEQYF. In DNA form, the CDR3 reads TGCAGTGCTAACCGGCCACGGACTACCTCCTACGAGCAGTACTTC.

V usage is TRBV15 and J usage is TRBJ1-5; D unresolved. V lost 0 bases and J lost 5, with 8 bases in between. CDR1 is LNHNV and CDR2 is YYDKDF in the germline V gene (reference sequence). CDR3 size: 14 residues. CDR3 region: CATSRDRADQPQHF. Written as DNA, the CDR3 is TGTGCCACCAGCAGAGATCGGGCGGATCAGCCCCAGCATTTT. The full variable domain, in which reference TRBV15 and TRBJ1-5 provide the parts outside the CDR3, is DAMVIQNPRYQVTQFGKPVTLSCSQTLNHNVMYWYQQKSSQAPKLLFHYYDKDFNNEADTPDNFQSRRPNTSFCFLDIRSPGLGDTAMYLCATSRDRADQPQHFGDGTRLSIL.

In DNA form, the CDR3 reads TGTGCCAGCAGGCCAAGGGCTAGCGGTTCCTACAATGAGCAGTTCTTC. It codes for CASRPRASGSYNEQFF. V and J are TRBV27 and TRBJ2-1; TRBD2 matches at 7 bases. Per the germline V gene, CDR1 is MNHEY and CDR2 is SMNVEV (reference sequence). CDR3 length: 16 residues. Unmatched junction bases numbered 9, after V lost 6 bases and J lost 1 base.

V gene TRBV30 combines with J gene TRBJ2-7, with D perhaps matching TRBD1 (7 bases). From germline, CDR1 is GTSNPN and CDR2 SVGIG (reference sequence). The CDR3 length is 16 residues. V was clipped by 7 bases and J by 1 base, with 23 bases between them. The CDR3, as DNA: TGTGCCTCGTCAAGGCGCGGGACAGTCCGATCCTACGAGCAGTACTTC. Protein: CASSRRGTVRSYEQYF.

This clonotype is a singleton in its sample. The V call is TRBV7-9, the J call TRBJ2-7; D unclear. The V end lost 4 bases, the J end lost 4 bases, and 8 bases lay between the germline ends. This CDR3 is 12 amino acids long. Germline V CDR1 and CDR2: SEHNR, FQNEAQ (reference sequence). The CDR3 region is CASSSYGYEQYF. CDR3 coding DNA: TGTGCCAGCAGCTCCTACGGTTACGAGCAGTACTTC.

The chain couples TRBV29-1 to TRBJ2-7, with 7 bases fitting TRBD2. The trim removed 4 bases at V and 4 bases at J, leaving 7 bases unmatched. The CDR3 extends over 13 amino acids. Germline CDR1 is SQVTM and CDR2 is ANQGSEA. CDR3 in DNA: TGCAGCGTTGGCAGGGCGGGAGCTTACGAGCAGTACTTC. This translates into CSVGRAGAYEQYF.

The count of this clonotype is one. The J gene is TRBJ2-2, the V gene TRBV20-1; 12 nucleotides align to TRBD2. The length of the CDR3 is 15 residues. V lost 4 bases to trimming and J lost 6 bases; unmatched junction nucleotides: 6. The germline V gene encodes CDR1 DFQATT and CDR2 SNEGSKA (reference sequence). The CDR3 sequence is CSATSSGRAAGELFF. CDR3 DNA sequence: TGCAGTGCTACCTCTAGCGGGAGGGCCGCCGGGGAGCTGTTTTTT.

This chain links TRBV24-1 with TRBJ2-6; D is uncertain. Between the trimmed V and J ends, which lost 4 bases and 4 bases, there was a span of 4 bases. Germline V CDR1 and CDR2: KGHDR, SFDVKD. The CDR3 covers 13 residues. The DNA for the CDR3 is TGTGCCACCAGTGAATCGGGGGCCAACGTCCTGACTTTC. It is translated as CATSESGANVLTF.

This clonotype was found a few times. The chain links TRBV5-1 to TRBJ2-5; possibly TRBD1 or TRBD2 for D (5 bases each). With 2 bases removed from V and 5 bases from J, the gap between germline ends came to 10 bases. Germline CDR1 is SGHRS and CDR2 is YFSETQ. The length of the CDR3 is 13 residues. DNA for the CDR3: TGCGCCAGCAGCTTAATCAGGGAGGAGACCCAGTACTTC. This translates into CASSLIREETQYF. The variable domain in full, completed from reference TRBV5-1 and TRBJ2-5, reads KAGVTQTPRYLIKTRGQQVTLSCSPISGHRSVSWYQQTPGQGLQFLFEYFSETQRNKGNFPGRFSGRQFSNSRSEMNVSTLELGDSALYLCASSLIREETQYFGPGTRLLVL.

The chain uses TRBV30 and TRBJ1-2; the D gene is possibly TRBD1 (6 bases). CDR1 is GTSNPN and CDR2 is SVGIG in the germline V gene (reference sequence). V lost 4 bases and J lost 6, with 21 bases in between. The CDR3 consists of 15 residues. The CDR3 sequence: CAWNTPTQGRDGYTF. In nucleotides, the CDR3 is TGTGCCTGGAATACCCCCACACAGGGTAGAGATGGCTACACCTTC.

The chain has TRBV7-8 and TRBJ1-1; D call uncertain. V was clipped by 1 base and J by 11 bases, with 17 bases between them. The CDR3 spans 14 residues. Germline CDR1 reads SGHVS; CDR2 reads FQNEAQ. In nucleotides, the CDR3 is TGTGCCAGCAGCTTAGTTCTCACACCAGGATGCGCTTTCTTT. Translation: CASSLVLTPGCAFF. Supplemented by reference TRBV7-8 and TRBJ1-1, the full variable domain reads GAGVSQSPRYKVAKRGQDVALRCDPISGHVSLFWYQQALGQGPEFLTYFQNEAQLDKSGLPSDRFFAERPEGSVSTLKIQRTQQEDSAVYLCASSLVLTPGCAFFGQGTRLTVV.

This clonotype was seen only a few times. The V and J genes are TRBV6-5 and TRBJ2-7, with 7 bases that match TRBD2. Germline V gives CDR1 MNHEY, CDR2 SVGAGI. CDR3 length: 16 residues. Trimming at V came to 0 bases and at J to 4 bases, leaving 9 bases not matched to a gene. This CDR3 is CASSYSPSGILYEQYF. CDR3 bases: TGTGCCAGCAGTTACTCGCCTAGCGGAATACTATACGAGCAGTACTTC.

The chain joins TRBV9 to TRBJ1-5, with 7 bases matching TRBD1. The trim removed 2 bases at V and 5 bases at J, leaving 10 bases unmatched. This CDR3 has 16 residues. Germline V CDR1 and CDR2: SGDLS, YYNGEE. This CDR3 reads CASSVGVDRKHQPQHF. The CDR3 coding sequence is TGTGCCAGCAGCGTCGGAGTGGACAGGAAACATCAGCCCCAGCATTTT. Looking up the rest from reference TRBV9 and TRBJ1-5 gives the full variable domain: DSGVTQTPKHLITATGQRVTLRCSPRSGDLSVYWYQQSLDQGLQFLIQYYNGEERAKGNILERFSAQQFPDLHSELNLSSLELGDSALYFCASSVGVDRKHQPQHFGDGTRLSIL.

Regarding this clonotype: The junction does not match germline at one end; this may be a read error. The J gene is TRBJ2-1, the V gene TRBV6-6, with TRBD1 as a possible D gene (5 bases). CDR3 length: 11 amino acids. The germline V gene encodes CDR1 MNHNY and CDR2 SVGAGI (reference sequence). The CDR3, as DNA: TGTGCCCGCAGGGTGCAGGATGAGCAGTTCTTC. Translating gives CARRVQDEQFF.

A single count supports this clonotype. This sequence joins TRBV14 and TRBJ2-3, with 8 nucleotides matching TRBD2. V lost 2 bases, J lost 9 bases, and 10 bases stayed unmatched. CDR1 and CDR2 from the germline V gene are SGHDN and FVKESK. The CDR3 loop spans 15 amino acids. The CDR3 DNA reads as TGTGCCAGCAGCCAATCTCCCGGGAGGGCCGGGACGCAGTATTTT. Its protein is CASSQSPGRAGTQYF.

The chain is built from TRBV27 and TRBJ2-5, with D possibly TRBD2 on 6 matching bases. This CDR3 spans 16 amino acids. V gave up 5 bases and J gave up 5 bases, with 21 bases separating them. Germline V CDR1 and CDR2: MNHEY, SMNVEV (reference sequence). The chain's CDR3 is CASSPTRGKGKETQYF. CDR3 nucleotide sequence: TGTGCCAGCAGTCCCACCCGCGGGAAGGGGAAGGAGACCCAGTACTTC.

The gene calls are TRBV20-1 and TRBJ2-1; 8 bases map to TRBD2. Germline V gene sequence: CDR1 DFQATT, CDR2 SNEGSKA (reference sequence). This CDR3 is built from 15 residues. V gave up 3 bases and J gave up 0 bases; unmatched junction bases: 4. The CDR3 bases are TGCAGTGCTAGTCTAGCGGGTAGCTCCTACAATGAGCAGTTCTTC. Protein product: CSASLAGSSYNEQFF.